Shown below are 13 T cell receptor beta chains from a single sample sequenced in a study of shared clonotypes between healthy human individuals. The data were produced by immunoSEQ multiplex PCR, yet TCRdb's version contains in-frame clones alone and is incomplete. This table holds 600,000 to 800,000 clones, 55% to 75% found once. The sample consisted of memory CD4+ T cells sorted from blood. Subset here: CD45RA-negative fraction. These receptors originate from a woman aged 30 to 39 in good health.

The chain carries TRBV19 and TRBJ1-5; the D is unclear. V gave up 1 base and J gave up 5 bases, with 9 bases separating them. The CDR3 covers 14 residues. Germline-derived CDR1 and CDR2 are LNHDA and SQIVND (reference sequence). In DNA form, the CDR3 reads TGTGCCAGTAGTATAGGGTCCGGGGATCAGCCCCAGCATTTT. This gives the protein CASSIGSGDQPQHF.

This chain connects TRBV29-1 to TRBJ1-2; 9 positions agree with TRBD1. This CDR3 has 12 amino acids. Trimming took 6 bases from V and 4 from J; bases not matched to a gene: 3. Germline CDR1 is SQVTM and CDR2 is ANQGSEA. CDR3 in DNA: TGCAGCGTCGGACAGGGGACCTATGGCTACACCTTC. Its translation: CSVGQGTYGYTF.

The CDR3 sequence is CASSFRLGFRENNEQFF. As DNA, the CDR3 is TGCGCCAGCAGCTTCCGCCTTGGTTTTCGGGAAAACAATGAGCAGTTCTTC. This sequence joins TRBV5-1 and TRBJ2-1; tentatively, D is TRBD2 (5 bases). The CDR3 totals 17 residues. V was cut by 2 bases and J by 5 bases, with 20 bases left in between. Per germline, CDR1 SGHRS and CDR2 YFSETQ.

To note about this clone: The same CDR3 arises from other DNA sequences in this sample as well. The chain carries TRBV18 and TRBJ2-1; perhaps TRBD2 as D (5 bases). The ends were cut back, 3 bases at V and 5 bases at J, with 5 bases in the middle. Germline loops: CDR1 KGHSH, CDR2 LQKENI. CDR3 length equals 12 residues. CDR3 amino acids: CASSPGNNEQFF. In nucleotides, the CDR3 is TGTGCCAGCTCACCCGGGAACAATGAGCAGTTCTTC.

A few counts support this clone. The DNA of the CDR3 is TGCGCCAGCGCCGTTGGGACGGCCAAAAACATTCAGTACTTC. The encoded protein is CASAVGTAKNIQYF. The chain carries TRBV5-1 and TRBJ2-4, with D tentatively TRBD1 or TRBD2 (5 bases each). The V end lost 7 bases, the J end lost 1 base, and 12 bases lay between the germline ends. CDR1 is SGHRS, CDR2 YFSETQ, per germline. The CDR3 length is 14 residues.

The chain employs TRBV4-1 and TRBJ2-1; no firm D call. V was trimmed by 0 bases and J by 6 bases, leaving 12 bases between them. Germline V gene data show CDR1 as MGHRA and CDR2 as YSYEKL. The CDR3 spans 15 residues. CDR3 loop: CASSQDLYPTNEQFF. CDR3 sequence (DNA): TGCGCCAGCAGCCAAGATCTTTACCCCACCAATGAGCAGTTCTTC.

The chain couples TRBV2 to TRBJ2-7; 14 nucleotides line up with TRBD2. V lost 7 bases and J lost 2; bases outside the gene matches: 13. The CDR3 consists of 18 residues. Germline V gives CDR1 SNHLY, CDR2 FYNNEI. The CDR3 reads CASTSKGLAGVYPYEQYF. Here the CDR3 DNA reads TGTGCCAGCACGAGCAAGGGACTAGCGGGAGTTTACCCCTACGAGCAGTACTTC. Full variable domain (remainder filled in from reference TRBV2 and TRBJ2-7): EPEVTQTPSHQVTQMGQEVILRCVPISNHLYFYWYRQILGQKVEFLVSFYNNEISEKSEIFDDQFSVERPDGSNFTLKIRSTKLEDSAMYFCASTSKGLAGVYPYEQYFGPGTRLTVT.

In this sample, this clone turned up a few times. V and J are TRBV9 and TRBJ2-2; 8 positions agree with TRBD2. Germline V gives CDR1 SGDLS, CDR2 YYNGEE. V dropped 3 bases and J dropped 3; count of bases not matched to a gene: 4. This CDR3 contains 15 residues. The CDR3 nucleotides read TGTGCCAGCAGCGCGAGCGGGAGTGACACCGGGGAGCTGTTTTTT. Its protein is CASSASGSDTGELFF. The full variable domain, its missing parts supplied by reference TRBV9 and TRBJ2-2, is DSGVTQTPKHLITATGQRVTLRCSPRSGDLSVYWYQQSLDQGLQFLIQYYNGEERAKGNILERFSAQQFPDLHSELNLSSLELGDSALYFCASSASGSDTGELFFGEGSRLTVL.

The chain combines TRBV7-9 with TRBJ1-5, with 7 nucleotides matching TRBD1. The V gene's germline CDR1 is SEHNR and CDR2 FQNEAQ (reference sequence). This CDR3 is 16 amino acids long. With 5 bases clipped from V and 3 bases from J, the junction kept 10 bases outside the gene matches. The CDR3 coding sequence is TGTGCCAGCAGCCCGTTATTCACAGGGGCCAATCAGCCCCAGCATTTT. The encoded protein is CASSPLFTGANQPQHF.

The chain recombines TRBV7-2 with TRBJ2-7, with 9 bases matching TRBD1. CDR1 and CDR2 (germline): SGHTA, FQGNSA. Trimming removed 5 bases from V and 3 bases from J; junction bases left unmatched: 5. The CDR3 sequence is 14 residues long. Here the CDR3 reads CASSLGQGYYEQYF. CDR3 DNA: TGTGCCAGCAGCCTCGGACAGGGGTACTACGAGCAGTACTTC. The whole variable domain, filled in from reference TRBV7-2 and TRBJ2-7, reads GAGVSQSPSNKVTEKGKDVELRCDPISGHTALYWYRQSLGQGLEFLIYFQGNSAPDKSGLPSDRFSAERTGGSVSTLTIQRTQQEDSAVYLCASSLGQGYYEQYFGPGTRLTVT.

The chain uses TRBV18 and TRBJ2-1, with TRBD2 identical over 9 bases. In germline, CDR1 is KGHSH, CDR2 LQKENI. V lost 4 bases, J lost 5 bases, and 12 bases stayed unmatched. CDR3 size: 17 residues. CDR3 loop: CASSQTHSTSGDNEQFF. The CDR3 DNA sequence: TGTGCCAGCTCACAAACCCACTCGACTAGCGGAGACAATGAGCAGTTCTTC.

The rearrangement uses TRBV11-2 and TRBJ2-5; D is tentatively TRBD1 or TRBD2 (5 bases each). CDR1 is SGHAT and CDR2 is FQNNGV in the germline V gene. The CDR3 spans 14 residues. With 5 bases removed from V and 1 base from J, the gap between germline ends came to 11 bases. The DNA of the CDR3 is TGTGCCAGCAGCCCAGGGACCGGCCAAGAGACCCAGTACTTC. Residues: CASSPGTGQETQYF.

The chain carries TRBV19 and TRBJ2-3, with 9 bases that match TRBD1. Trimming at V came to 11 bases and at J to 2 bases, leaving 11 bases not matched to a gene. The CDR3 totals 15 residues. CDR1 LNHDA and CDR2 SQIVND come from the germline V gene (reference sequence). The CDR3 nucleotides are TGTGCCGTTAGGGGGACAGGGCGCCCCACAGATACGCAGTATTTT. This sequence encodes CAVRGTGRPTDTQYF.